This TCR beta chain was sequenced in a study of graft-versus-host responses after intestinal transplantation. Overall study: Multivisceral, liver-intestinal, or isolated intestinal transplants were given to recipients. Recipients were all induced with anti-thymocyte globulin, then given tacrolimus and steroids for around three years. Notes on the study in general: The study found high graft-versus-host to host-versus-graft clonal ratios in allografts of patients with graft-donor T cell macrochimerism. Some GvH clones appeared in ileal mucosa or blood before recipient bone marrow.

A remark on this clone: Its target is unknown.

This CDR3 spans 12 amino acids. Germline V lookup: CDR1 SGHAT, CDR2 FQNNGV. Deletions cut 1 base from V and 10 bases from J, with 8 bases between. Only in-frame clones appear in the TCRdb table, and some are missing; sequencing was by immunoSEQ multiplex PCR. This sample carries about 57,000 clones, about 90% of them seen once, and the ten largest clones take roughly 1.5%. J is TRBJ1-5 and V is TRBV11-2; no clear D. The sequencing used PBMCs, collected 26 days after transplant. This receptor was identified in a human patient who received an intestinal transplant, so some T cells may come from the graft donor. The CDR3 DNA is TGTGCCAGCAGCTTAGCTGGAGGACCCCAGCATTTT. Its protein is CASSLAGGPQHF.